This T cell receptor beta chain was recorded in a study of monozygotic twins with inflammatory bowel disease (dated by TCRdb to between 2018 and 2021). Broadly, across the study: The complete study included roughly 30 monozygotic twin pairs: 19 IBD-discordant Danish pairs and nine German pairs, of which four were IBD-concordant and five were IBD-discordant. Each individual had, on average, about 151 000 unique TCRalpha sequences and 181 000 unique TCRbeta sequences available for analysis. The search for disease-associated traits relied mainly on comparing IBD patients with their genetically identical healthy co-twins within discordant pairs. Summary of the overall study and its limitations: The results gave no support for a single strong signal or clonotype linked to IBD. Background noise and inter-individual variability may have been introduced into the repertoires by the differing immunosuppressive treatments among patients. Repertoire similarity did not differ between concordant and discordant twins, possibly due to limited statistical power. Measured by the inverse Simpson index, TCRbeta repertoire diversity was lower in IBD patients than in their healthy co-twins. The analysis was unable to tell different T cell subtypes apart. Compared with healthy twins, IBD patients shared fewer clonotypes with other individuals, and the difference was most pronounced in patients with signs of disease activity.

From each donor, a roughly 2.5 ml peripheral blood sample was collected into PAXgene tubes and stored at -80 degrees C. Total RNA was isolated from whole blood with the PAXgene blood miRNA kit on an automated QIAcube, without T cell sorting. Peripheral blood from monozygotic twin pairs, either concordant or discordant for inflammatory bowel disease, underwent deep TCRalpha and TCRbeta repertoire profiling that used unique molecular barcoding. Smoking habits were recorded for all twin pairs, and individuals were classified as current, former or never smokers. Notes on this clonotype: Its antigen is currently not known.

Reading from cysteine to phenylalanine, the CDR3 counts 17 amino acids. No DNA is listed. Library preparation employed 5' RACE. Each TCR library was prepared from about 3,300 ng of total RNA. For each sample, cDNA synthesis with SMARTScribe reverse transcriptase was split into eight separate reactions. During cDNA synthesis, template switching introduced unique molecular identifiers that contained a 6-nucleotide sample barcode. Amplification of TCRalpha and TCRbeta cDNA involved two nested PCRs of around 15 and 9 cycles, and each PCR was followed by bead purification. Before amplification, cDNA was treated with uracil DNA-glycosylase and purified using the QIAquick PCR purification kit. In the second PCR, Illumina TruSeq-compatible adapters and sample-specific barcodes were added. Library quality and concentration were assessed using TapeStation and Qubit, and 5 to 6 ng of each library was pooled. Sequencing of the pooled libraries was done on an Illumina HiSeq2500 single-index Rapid Run using custom sequencing primers and 2 x 100 bp reads. The study's processing was this. MiGEC version 1.2.6 was used for UMI-based consensus assembly to correct PCR and sequencing errors. MiXCR version 2.1.1 was used to carry out V(D)J alignment, clonotype assembly and CDR3 extraction. To normalise gene usage, clonotype sharing and MAIT/NKT TCR abundance, the analysis used the top 1000, 10 000 and 20 000 clonotypes per sample. After downsampling to 27 000 UMIs, diversity was calculated as the inverse Simpson index using the vegan R package. Paired Mann-Whitney U tests on discordant twin pairs were used, with Benjamini-Hochberg multiple-testing correction. TCRdb reprocessed the reads; each CDR3 protein sequence makes one entry, and DNA is unavailable. The V and J calls were determined by TCRdb, not by the authors. The table for this sample shows approximately 330,000 distinct CDR3 sequences. Jointly, the top ten make up approximately 2% of the sample.

This receptor was identified in a human donor with ulcerative colitis or Crohn's disease, or a healthy co-twin of an affected twin (not recorded which). The sequence joins TRBV12-3 or TRBV12-4 to TRBJ2-2; as DNA is missing, the TRBD2 call by TCRdb cannot be tested. The sample taken for sequencing was blood. CDR3 region: CASSLRILAGNTGELFF.